The next 21 T cell receptor beta chains were all read from a single sample in a study of monozygotic twins with inflammatory bowel disease. TCRdb reprocessed the 5' RACE reads, with one entry per CDR3 protein and no DNA. In all, the sample yields roughly 160,000 distinct CDR3 sequences. Sequencing was done on a sample of blood. The receptor source for this set is a human donor with ulcerative colitis or Crohn's disease, or a healthy co-twin of an affected twin (not recorded which).

V gene TRBV12-3 or TRBV12-4 combines with J gene TRBJ2-2; TCRdb's D call of TRBD1 is untestable without DNA. The CDR3 covers 15 residues. The CDR3: CASSFWGGNTGELFF.

The chain recombines TRBV12-3 or TRBV12-4 with TRBJ2-3; TCRdb reports TRBD2, a call that lacks DNA to check it against. The CDR3 loop spans 16 amino acids. This CDR3 reads CASSSIDRGTEDTQYF.

The gene calls are TRBV2 and TRBJ1-3; the D gene TCRdb calls, TRBD1, cannot be checked with no DNA. This CDR3 has 14 residues. Looked up from germline, CDR1 is SNHLY and CDR2 is FYNNEI. The CDR3 protein is CASSGGRTGNTIYF.

The CDR3 spells CASSSPHPASEQFF. The V and J genes are TRBV7-9 and TRBJ2-1. The length of the CDR3 is 14 residues. CDR1 is SEHNR, CDR2 FQNEAQ, per germline (reference sequence).

The V gene is TRBV7-2, the J gene TRBJ1-1; TCRdb proposes TRBD1, but this gene call is untestable without DNA. CDR1 and CDR2 from the germline V gene are SGHTA and FQGNSA. This CDR3 is 13 amino acids long. CDR3 sequence reads: CASSLDGADEAFF. The full variable domain, with the rest looked up from reference TRBV7-2 and TRBJ1-1, is GAGVSQSPSNKVTEKGKDVELRCDPISGHTALYWYRQSLGQGLEFLIYFQGNSAPDKSGLPSDRFSAERTGGSVSTLTIQRTQQEDSAVYLCASSLDGADEAFFGQGTRLTVV.

V is TRBV4-2 and J is TRBJ2-5; TCRdb's D call of TRBD1 is untestable without DNA. This CDR3 has 15 residues. Germline assignment: CDR1 LGHNA and CDR2 YNFKEQ. The CDR3 region is CASSQVGRVEETQYF.

The CDR3 is CASSRGTEHGYTF. The chain has TRBV6-5 and TRBJ1-2; without DNA, the TCRdb call of TRBD1 cannot be checked. Germline CDR1 is MNHEY and CDR2 is SVGAGI. There are 13 residues in the CDR3.

The chain uses TRBV10-3 and TRBJ1-6. The CDR3 spans 13 residues. The germline CDR1 and CDR2 sequences are ENHRY and SYGVKD. The CDR3 region is CAISEGFGEALHF.

The V gene is TRBV3-1, the J gene TRBJ2-2; the TCRdb D gene call, TRBD2, has no DNA to confirm it. The germline V gene has CDR1 LGHDT and CDR2 YNNKEL (reference sequence). The CDR3 totals 16 residues. This CDR3 reads CASSLGLADNTGELFF.

This chain's CDR3 is CASRRDLADTQYF. The V gene is TRBV7-6, the J gene TRBJ2-3; with no DNA, the TCRdb D assignment of TRBD2 cannot be verified. CDR1 and CDR2 from the germline V gene are SGHVS and FNYEAQ. This CDR3 comprises 13 residues.

J is TRBJ2-7 and V is TRBV20-1; TCRdb's assignment of TRBD1 cannot be checked, as there is no DNA. The CDR3 consists of 16 residues. Germline V gives CDR1 DFQATT, CDR2 SNEGSKA (reference sequence). The CDR3 sequence: CSARVPRSGRNYEQYF.

The chain has TRBV5-4 and TRBJ2-7; TCRdb reports TRBD1, a call that lacks DNA to check it against. Germline V gives CDR1 SGHNT, CDR2 YYREEE (reference sequence). The CDR3 extends over 14 amino acids. The CDR3 is CASSLQGVGYEQYF.

The chain employs TRBV6-2 or TRBV6-3 and TRBJ1-2. The V gene's germline CDR1 is MNHEY and CDR2 SVGEGT. This CDR3 is 13 amino acids long. CDR3 sequence: CASEEYFGYGYTF.

The gene calls are TRBV20-1 and TRBJ2-1; TCRdb's D call of TRBD1 is untestable without DNA. The length of the CDR3 is 16 residues. The germline CDR1 and CDR2 sequences are DFQATT and SNEGSKA (reference sequence). The CDR3 is CSATTISSGRGDEQFF.

The chain is built from TRBV2 and TRBJ1-5. Per germline, CDR1 SNHLY and CDR2 FYNNEI. This CDR3 is 14 amino acids long. The CDR3 loop reads CASSHGTADQPQHF.

According to its frequency, this clonotype is medium-sized. The chain links TRBV25-1 to TRBJ1-5; TCRdb picks TRBD1, but there is no DNA to check that call. The CDR3 length is 17 residues. Germline values: CDR1 MGHDK, CDR2 SYGVNS. CDR3 loop: CASSEDPGREINQPQHF.

V usage is TRBV4-3 and J usage is TRBJ2-3. The CDR3 contains 14 residues. Germline CDR1 and CDR2: LGHNA and YSLEER. This chain's CDR3 is CASSLWETTDTQYF.

This chain connects TRBV3-1 to TRBJ1-1. Per germline, CDR1 LGHDT and CDR2 YNNKEL (reference sequence). The CDR3 covers 14 residues. This chain's CDR3 is CASSPLGRNTEAFF.

V gene TRBV4-1 combines with J gene TRBJ1-4; lacking DNA, the TRBD1 call made by TCRdb goes unchecked. The CDR3 has 14 residues. Germline V gene lookup returns CDR1 MGHRA and CDR2 YSYEKL. The CDR3 region is CASSVKGSSEKLFF.

The chain combines TRBV7-2 with TRBJ1-1. Per the germline V gene, CDR1 is SGHTA and CDR2 is FQGNSA. The CDR3 covers 14 residues. CDR3 loop: CGDTKTRENPEAFF.

The CDR3 reads CSAFFNSGRGSDTQYF. The rearrangement links TRBV20-1 to TRBJ2-3; TCRdb's D call of TRBD2 is untestable without DNA. The length of the CDR3 is 16 residues. Germline V gene lookup returns CDR1 DFQATT and CDR2 SNEGSKA (reference sequence).